The 21 T cell receptor beta chains in this list originate from one sample, sequenced in a study of a mutant IDH1 vaccine in newly diagnosed glioma. The assay was immunoSEQ multiplex PCR, and TCRdb's table has in-frame clones only and misses some. Of approximately 64,000 clones in the sample, 65% to 85% were seen once. The time point denotes: week 11, during vaccination. With topical imiquimod, each dose of the vaccine consisted of 300 ug of mutant IDH1 20-mer peptide. Their cognate antigens are unknown. Material: PBMCs, obtained from a glioma patient whose treatment included an IDH1 peptide vaccine. The receptors originated from a woman aged 50 to 60 with glioma.

The table lists this clone with a count of one. The chain carries TRBV10-2 and TRBJ2-1; D uncertain. Germline V lookup: CDR1 WSHSY, CDR2 SAAADI. The germline V and J ends were trimmed by 9 bases and 0 bases, with 12 bases remaining between them. This CDR3 has 14 amino acids. The CDR3 DNA reads TGCGCCAGTAGGTCGGGCAGCTCCTACAATGAGCAGTTCTTC. It codes for CASRSGSSYNEQFF.

V usage is TRBV5-8 and J usage is TRBJ1-5; the D is unclear. Germline CDR1 SGHTS, CDR2 YDEGEE. This CDR3 contains 11 residues. The V end was cut by 3 bases, the J end by 6 bases, with 4 bases between. In DNA form, the CDR3 reads TGTGCCAGCAGCTCCCCTCAGCCCCAGCATTTT. Encoded protein: CASSSPQPQHF.

The V and J genes are TRBV7-9 and TRBJ1-2; a weak D match, TRBD1 (5 bases). Trimming stripped 0 bases from V and 3 bases from J, with 8 bases between. CDR3 length: 14 amino acids. CDR1 is SEHNR, CDR2 FQNEAQ, per germline (reference sequence). The CDR3, as DNA: TGTGCCAGCAGCTTAGCAGGGGCAGACTATGGCTACACCTTC. It translates to CASSLAGADYGYTF.

This clone was counted a single time. The gene calls are TRBV10-1 and TRBJ2-5; D may be TRBD1 (6 bases). There are 15 residues in the CDR3. Trimming removed 9 bases at V and 1 base at J, with 18 bases between. CDR1 is WNHNN, CDR2 SYGVQD, per germline (reference sequence). This CDR3 reads CARLTRLGAQETQYF. The CDR3 bases are TGCGCCAGACTAACCCGGTTGGGGGCCCAAGAGACCCAGTACTTC.

The chain uses TRBV6-1 and TRBJ2-7; D remains ambiguous. The CDR3 has 14 amino acids. Trimming shortened V by 1 base and J by 2 bases, and 9 bases separated the two germline ends. Germline CDR1 and CDR2: MNHNS and SASEGT. CDR3 residues: CASSEEGWTYEQYF. The CDR3, as DNA: TGTGCCAGCAGTGAAGAGGGTTGGACCTACGAGCAGTACTTC.

The DNA for the CDR3 is TGTGCCAGCAGCCGAGGGGGGGCGCAGAATTCACCCCTCCACTTT. Protein sequence: CASSRGGAQNSPLHF. The chain joins TRBV5-4 to TRBJ1-6, with D perhaps matching TRBD1 (6 bases). V was cut by 4 bases and J by 7 bases, with 15 bases left in between. Germline V gives CDR1 SGHNT, CDR2 YYREEE (reference sequence). The CDR3 is 15 residues long.

The chain carries TRBV19 and TRBJ1-6; 8 bases agree with TRBD1. Germline V CDR1 and CDR2: LNHDA, SQIVND (reference sequence). This CDR3 has 19 residues. Unmatched junction bases numbered 16, after V lost 3 bases and J lost 6 bases. The CDR3 bases are TGTGCCAGTAGTATGCGGTCAAACACAGGGGGTACTTTTAATTCACCCCTCCACTTT. Encoded protein: CASSMRSNTGGTFNSPLHF.

The chain uses TRBV6-5 and TRBJ1-1, with unresolved D. The CDR3 sequence is 13 residues long. Germline values: CDR1 MNHEY, CDR2 SVGAGI. V was clipped by 2 bases and J by 0 bases, with 4 bases between them. For the CDR3, the DNA is TGTGCCAGCAGTTACGTGGTGAACACTGAAGCTTTCTTT. It is translated as CASSYVVNTEAFF.

The J gene is TRBJ2-7, the V gene TRBV28; 12 bases are shared with TRBD2. This CDR3 contains 16 residues. CDR1 MDHEN and CDR2 SYDVKM come from the germline V gene. V trimming: 1 base; J trimming: 2 bases; junction bases outside the gene matches: 3. CDR3 sequence reads: CASSLLGLAGTYEQYF. CDR3 bases: TGTGCCAGCAGTTTATTGGGACTAGCGGGTACCTACGAGCAGTACTTC.

The chain links TRBV30 to TRBJ2-2, with 8 bases fitting TRBD2. The V gene's germline CDR1 is GTSNPN and CDR2 SVGIG (reference sequence). The CDR3 length is 14 residues. Trimming took 6 bases from V and 3 from J; bases not matched to a gene: 6. CDR3 nucleotide sequence: TGTGCCTGCGGGGGGGCACGGTACACCGGGGAGCTGTTTTTT. Its protein product is CACGGARYTGELFF.

This chain connects TRBV6-4 to TRBJ2-3; perhaps TRBD1 as D (6 bases). Trimming took 6 bases from V and 6 from J, leaving 16 bases between them. Germline V CDR1 and CDR2: MRHNA, SNTAGT. The CDR3 sequence is 14 residues long. CDR3 residues: CASSPQGFGDTQYF. The CDR3 nucleotides are TGTGCCAGCAGCCCCCAGGGGTTCGGGGATACGCAGTATTTT.

This chain connects TRBV29-1 to TRBJ1-1; 10 positions match TRBD1. The CDR3 extends over 16 amino acids. The trim removed 6 bases at V and 0 bases at J, leaving 10 bases unmatched. Germline V CDR1 and CDR2: SQVTM, ANQGSEA. CDR3 in DNA: TGCAGCGTCCACGGACAGGGGGGTTTAATGAACACTGAAGCTTTCTTT. The encoded protein is CSVHGQGGLMNTEAFF.

The chain recombines TRBV9 with TRBJ1-4; D perhaps matches TRBD1 (5 bases). Germline CDR1 is SGDLS and CDR2 is YYNGEE. The CDR3 runs to 15 residues. The V and J ends lost 0 bases and 3 bases respectively, with 9 bases between them. CDR3 protein: CASSVEGNPNEKLFF. In nucleotides, the CDR3 is TGTGCCAGCAGCGTAGAGGGGAACCCTAATGAAAAACTGTTTTTT.

This chain uses TRBV7-9 with TRBJ1-3; D unclear. CDR1 and CDR2 (germline): SEHNR, FQNEAQ (reference sequence). The CDR3 spans 13 residues. Trimming took 3 bases from V and 1 from J, leaving 4 bases between them. CDR3 DNA sequence: TGTGCCAGCAGCTTCGGGTCTGGAAACACCATATATTTT. Protein: CASSFGSGNTIYF.

CDR3 loop: CASSLGGTRDEQYF. DNA of the CDR3: TGTGCCAGCAGCTTGGGGGGTACCAGGGACGAGCAGTACTTC. The rearrangement joins TRBV5-5 to TRBJ2-7, with D perhaps TRBD1 (5 bases). The CDR3 has 14 residues. V lost 0 bases, J lost 5 bases, and 12 bases lay in between. Germline CDR1 reads SGHKS; CDR2 reads YYEKEE (reference sequence).

The CDR3 nucleotides are TGTGCCAGCAGCCAAGTCCTCCGACAGGGGACGGCTAATGAAAAACTGTTTTTT. Translating gives CASSQVLRQGTANEKLFF. The chain recombines TRBV14 with TRBJ1-4; TRBD1 agrees at 8 bases. V lost 1 base, J lost 3 bases, and 10 bases stayed unmatched. This CDR3 comprises 18 residues. Germline V gene data show CDR1 as SGHDN and CDR2 as FVKESK. The full variable domain, completed using reference TRBV14 and TRBJ1-4, is EAGVTQFPSHSVIEKGQTVTLRCDPISGHDNLYWYRRVMGKEIKFLLHFVKESKQDESGMPNNRFLAERTGGTYSTLKVQPAELEDSGVYFCASSQVLRQGTANEKLFFGSGTQLSVL.

The rearrangement joins TRBV27 to TRBJ1-5, with D perhaps TRBD1 (6 bases). V was cut by 5 bases and J by 4 bases, with 12 bases left in between. This CDR3 is built from 14 residues. Germline V lookup: CDR1 MNHEY, CDR2 SMNVEV (reference sequence). The CDR3 is CASSPSQGNQPQHF. CDR3 DNA sequence: TGTGCCAGCAGTCCCTCACAGGGAAATCAGCCCCAGCATTTT.

This clone showed up just a few times. The chain employs TRBV4-2 and TRBJ2-3; 8 nucleotides agree with TRBD2. The CDR3 is made up of 17 amino acids. V lost 0 bases to trimming and J lost 6 bases; unmatched junction nucleotides: 11. Germline CDR1 and CDR2: LGHNA and YNFKEQ. DNA of the CDR3: TGTGCCAGCAGCCAAGATGGGGCGGGGGGCGGCGGGGATACGCAGTATTTT. This codes for CASSQDGAGGGGDTQYF.

This clone was counted once. The junction shows a germline mismatch at one end, possibly a read error. This chain joins TRBV29-1 and TRBJ1-2; 11 nucleotides match TRBD1. The CDR3 is 13 amino acids. The germline V gene has CDR1 SQVTM and CDR2 ANQGSEA. The CDR3, as DNA: TGCAGCGTAGAAGGACAGGGGGCGCGGGGCTACACCTTC. This codes for CSVEGQGARGYTF.

The chain recombines TRBV7-3 with TRBJ1-5; D not resolved. Per the germline V gene, CDR1 is SGHTA and CDR2 is FQGTGA. Trimming shortened V by 3 bases and J by 3 bases, and 6 bases separated the two germline ends. The CDR3 contains 13 residues. The CDR3, as DNA: TGTGCCAGCAGCTTCGGGTACAATCAGCCCCAGCATTTT. Encoded protein: CASSFGYNQPQHF.

V usage is TRBV7-2 and J usage is TRBJ2-7, with a tentative D call TRBD1 (6 bases). The CDR3 length is 14 residues. Germline V lookup: CDR1 SGHTA, CDR2 FQGNSA. V lost 5 bases to trimming and J lost 3 bases, with 14 bases between them. CDR3 nucleotides: TGTGCCAGCAGCCCCCGGACAGCTATCTACGAGCAGTACTTC. Its translation: CASSPRTAIYEQYF. Using reference TRBV7-2 and TRBJ2-7 for the parts outside the CDR3, the full variable domain is GAGVSQSPSNKVTEKGKDVELRCDPISGHTALYWYRQSLGQGLEFLIYFQGNSAPDKSGLPSDRFSAERTGGSVSTLTIQRTQQEDSAVYLCASSPRTAIYEQYFGPGTRLTVT.